The rows below give T cell receptor beta chains drawn from one sample of a study of long-term antiretroviral therapy in people with HIV. Libraries were prepared by immunoSEQ multiplex PCR; TCRdb keeps only in-frame clonotypes and omits some of them. The sample consists of about 30,000 clones, 95% of them appearing once. This material consisted of unsorted PBMCs, taken 5.3 years after starting antiretroviral therapy. These TCRs come from a man aged 25-40 years with HIV. The CDR3 runs from the conserved cysteine through the conserved F or W. The D gene is left open where the match is weak.

>TRBJ2-1|TRBV19|TRBD1
CASRGQGIHNEQFF
TGTGCCAGCCGGGGACAGGGGATCCACAATGAGCAGTTCTTC
>TRBJ1-6|TRBV5-1|NA
CASSLSTSYNSPLHF
TGCGCCAGCAGCTTGTCCACTTCCTATAATTCACCCCTCCACTTT
>TRBJ2-7|TRBV6-4|TRBD1
CASSDERGRVLYEQYF
TGTGCCAGCAGTGACGAGAGGGGGCGCGTCCTCTACGAGCAGTACTTC
>TRBJ2-5|TRBV6-5|NA
CASSYRRVGETQYF
TGTGCCAGCAGTTACCGGAGGGTCGGGGAGACCCAGTACTTC
>TRBJ2-5|TRBV28|NA
CASTSTSETQYF
TGTGCCAGCACCTCCACATCTGAGACCCAGTACTTC
>TRBJ2-2|TRBV7-9|NA
CASSFSGRRANTGELFF
TGTGCCAGCAGCTTTAGTGGACGCCGCGCGAACACCGGGGAGCTGTTTTTT
>TRBJ2-7|TRBV19|NA
CASSISTGSAYEQYF
TGTGCCAGTAGTATTAGCACGGGGTCGGCCTACGAGCAGTACTTC
>TRBJ1-4|TRBV27|TRBD1
CASSRDSPTLNEKLFF
TGTGCCAGCAGTCGGGACAGCCCTACCTTAAATGAAAAACTGTTTTTT
>TRBJ1-2|TRBV13|TRBD1
CASSLGRGRGNGYTF
TGTGCCAGCAGCTTAGGTAGGGGGCGCGGGAATGGCTACACCTTC
>TRBJ2-2|TRBV13|NA
CASSQWDLGVGTGELFF
TGTGCCAGCAGCCAATGGGACCTAGGGGTTGGGACCGGGGAGCTGTTTTTT
>TRBJ1-4|TRBV11-2|NA
CASSLKGWGPTNEKLFF
TGTGCCAGCAGCTTAAAGGGATGGGGCCCAACTAATGAAAAACTGTTTTTT
>TRBJ2-4|TRBV5-1|NA
CASSLGAGSGNIQYF
TGCGCCAGCAGCTTGGGAGCGGGCTCCGGAAACATTCAGTACTTC
>TRBJ1-3|TRBV9|NA
CASSAGHLSGNTIYF
TGTGCCAGCAGCGCGGGACACCTCTCTGGAAACACCATATATTTT
>TRBJ1-3|TRBV28|NA
CASSVQQSSGNTIYF
TGTGCCAGCAGTGTTCAACAATCTTCTGGAAACACCATATATTTT
>TRBJ2-1|TRBV9|NA
CASSVRPNGYNEQFF
TGTGCCAGCAGCGTTCGCCCAAACGGGTACAATGAGCAGTTCTTC
>TRBJ2-5|TRBV7-9|TRBD2
CASSTAGGPETQYF
TGTGCCAGCTCCACAGCGGGAGGGCCGGAGACCCAGTACTTC
>TRBJ2-5|TRBV30|NA
CAWSDTLALYQETQYF
TGTGCCTGGAGTGATACACTAGCTCTATACCAAGAGACCCAGTACTTC
>TRBJ1-6|TRBV7-2|TRBD1
CASSSRGGLQGLGSPLHF
TGTGCCAGCAGCTCGCGAGGGGGGCTACAGGGGCTTGGGTCACCCCTCCACTTT